The clone carrying this T cell receptor beta chain was counted only a few times. This specimen belongs to a study of technical replicates of blood from a handful of donors. CDR3 length equals 13 residues. V was pared by 1 base and J by 4 bases, with 7 bases between. The V gene's germline CDR1 is SGHTA and CDR2 FQGTGA. Using immunoSEQ multiplex PCR, the repertoire was profiled, and TCRdb retains in-frame clones only, with some absent. The table lists fewer than 95,000 clones, 90% to 95% of them singletons, with 0.25% in the top ten. The specimen sequenced was T cells isolated from PBMCs. This chain uses TRBV7-3 with TRBJ2-5; no definite D call. The receptor was derived from a human donor in good health. The CDR3 DNA is TGTGCCAGCAGCTTAATAGTTGGAGAGACCCAGTACTTC. Amino acid sequence: CASSLIVGETQYF.